These 3 T cell receptor beta chains share one sample of origin, sequenced in a study of blood T cell repertoires in COVID-19. Assay: immunoSEQ multiplex PCR; the TCRdb copy retains only in-frame clones and omits some. The table has 380,000 or so clones, roughly 88% seen once. The sample taken for sequencing was PBMCs or T cells enriched from blood (not recorded which). The source of these receptors is a woman between 40 and 55 years old with acute COVID-19.

The chain couples TRBV6-5 to TRBJ2-3; no clear D. Germline V gives CDR1 MNHEY, CDR2 SVGAGI. This CDR3 is built from 15 residues. V was pared by 0 bases and J by 0 bases, with 7 bases between. Here the CDR3 DNA reads TGTGCCAGCAGTTACTCCCTAGTTAGCACAGATACGCAGTATTTT. Protein: CASSYSLVSTDTQYF.

This chain connects TRBV7-8 to TRBJ2-5, with 13 bases fitting TRBD2. V dropped 5 bases and J dropped 5; count of bases not matched to a gene: 8. CDR1 SGHVS and CDR2 FQNEAQ come from the germline V gene. This CDR3 has 16 amino acids. CDR3 in amino acids: CASSPQRGLAGETQYF. In nucleotides, the CDR3 is TGTGCCAGCAGCCCCCAGAGGGGACTAGCGGGGGAGACCCAGTACTTC.

This chain joins TRBV7-9 and TRBJ2-7; D might be TRBD2 (6 bases). The CDR3 runs 15 residues. Per the germline V gene, CDR1 is SEHNR and CDR2 is FQNEAQ (reference sequence). Trimming took off 0 bases at V and 6 bases at J, with 15 bases between the two ends. This CDR3 reads CASSLARGVLGEQYF. Written as DNA, the CDR3 is TGTGCCAGCAGCTTAGCCCGCGGGGTTCTAGGCGAGCAGTACTTC.